This T cell receptor beta chain was identified in a study of read filtering for tumor transcriptome and immune sequencing. The CDR3 consists of 15 residues. With V trimmed by 4 bases and J by 3 bases, 6 bases remained unmatched. Germline V gene sequence: CDR1 MNHEY, CDR2 SMNVEV (reference sequence). The library was built from roughly 400 ng RNA with molecular barcoded adaptors for alpha/delta and beta/gamma chains. TCRdb called the reads again in MiXCR, with one record for every CDR3 protein. The table includes around 140,000 distinct CDR3 sequences, less than 15% detected once. This clonotype was observed many times.

The sequenced sample was a population of CD138-negative cells sorted from bone marrow. This chain connects TRBV27 to TRBJ2-5; 9 bases fit TRBD1. The sequence was collected from a donor at least 40 years old with multiple myeloma. CDR3 residues: CASSSPGQGKETQYF. CDR3 DNA sequence: TGTGCCAGCAGTTCCCCGGGACAGGGAAAAGAGACCCAGTACTTC.